The TCR beta chain under discussion was sequenced for a study of T cells after yellow fever vaccination. Broader study findings: Primary-vaccination clones mostly resurfaced post-booster (about 95% CD4, around 88% CD8). Clonotypes shared by both compartments, CD4 and CD8, made up a small share.

Note on this clonotype: Its cognate antigen is unknown.

They built TCR cDNA with 5'RACE template switching, a step that put in a universal primer site and UMIs. One entry per CDR3 protein results from TCRdb running MiXCR on the 5' RACE reads. The sample comprises hundreds of thousands of distinct CDR3 sequences, around 20% of which are singletons, and 15% to 20% rests with the top ten. The CDR3 has 13 amino acids. After removal of 7 bases from V and 4 bases from J, the junction contained 7 bases not matched to a gene. Germline assignment: CDR1 SGDLS and CDR2 YYNGEE. This chain links TRBV9 with TRBJ1-2; 7 bases line up with TRBD1. This specimen consisted of PBMCs, obtained before the yellow fever booster vaccination. The clonotype originates from a man aged 18 to 29 who received the YFV17D yellow fever vaccine. CDR3 sequence (DNA): TGTGCCAGCTCACGGGACAGCCCCTATGGCTACACCTTC. This sequence encodes CASSRDSPYGYTF.